This entry lists 10 T cell receptor beta chains sequenced from one sample in a study of shared clonotypes between healthy human individuals. CD45RO-negative cells were positively selected for CCR7, leaving out terminally differentiated effector memory CD45RA+ cells. Only in-frame clones appear in the TCRdb table, and some are missing; sequencing was by immunoSEQ multiplex PCR. This table has around 2,000,000 clones, over 85% appearing once. The sequencing sample was made of naive CD8+ T cells sorted from blood. These receptors were taken from a man between 18 and 29 years old in good health.

J is TRBJ2-7 and V is TRBV29-1, with TRBD2 matching 8 bases. The CDR3 loop spans 15 amino acids. Germline loops: CDR1 SQVTM, CDR2 ANQGSEA. With 7 bases clipped from V and 4 bases from J, the junction kept 15 bases outside the gene matches. This chain's CDR3 is CSASGFGKSQYEQYF. CDR3 bases: TGCAGCGCTAGCGGGTTCGGCAAATCTCAATACGAGCAGTACTTC.

The CDR3 nucleotides are TGCGCCAGCAGTGAGTCGGCGTTCCCCTCCTACGAGCAGTACTTC. Translating gives CASSESAFPSYEQYF. The gene calls are TRBV10-2 and TRBJ2-7, with D hard to call. V was clipped by 0 bases and J by 0 bases, with 9 bases between them. CDR3 length: 15 residues. Germline-derived CDR1 and CDR2 are WSHSY and SAAADI.

The chain joins TRBV28 to TRBJ1-5; D remains unclear. The ends were cut back, 2 bases at V and 6 bases at J, with 14 bases in the middle. This CDR3 is 15 amino acids long. CDR1 and CDR2 (germline): MDHEN, SYDVKM. For the CDR3, the DNA is TGTGCCAGCAGTTTAGTTTCGGTTTTGACTCAGCCCCAGCATTTT. It codes for CASSLVSVLTQPQHF.

V is TRBV9 and J is TRBJ2-7, with unresolved D. This CDR3 contains 11 residues. CDR1 and CDR2 (germline): SGDLS, YYNGEE. With 4 bases removed from V and 3 bases from J, the gap between germline ends came to 5 bases. The CDR3 sequence: CASSKDYEQYF. The CDR3 DNA is TGTGCCAGCAGCAAAGACTACGAGCAGTACTTC.

This clone was seen a single time. The same CDR3 also results from other DNA sequences found in this sample. This sequence joins TRBV7-9 and TRBJ2-7, with 11 positions matching TRBD1. The CDR3 is 15 amino acids. The V and J ends lost 4 bases and 0 bases, in that order; junction bases with no gene match: 2. Germline values: CDR1 SEHNR, CDR2 FQNEAQ (reference sequence). The DNA of the CDR3 is TGTGCCAGCAGCTCCGGGACAGGGGGCTCCTACGAGCAGTACTTC. It specifies CASSSGTGGSYEQYF.

V is TRBV9 and J is TRBJ1-2; 12 nucleotides match TRBD1. V lost 3 bases, J lost 4 bases, and 7 bases stayed unmatched. The CDR3 extends over 16 amino acids. Germline CDR1 and CDR2: SGDLS and YYNGEE. The CDR3 here is CASSDTPGQGAYGYTF. The CDR3, as DNA: TGTGCCAGCAGCGATACCCCGGGACAGGGGGCCTATGGCTACACCTTC.

On this clone: The same CDR3 is also encoded by other DNA sequences in this sample. The chain carries TRBV5-1 and TRBJ2-3; D remains unclear. The germline V gene has CDR1 SGHRS and CDR2 YFSETQ. The V end was cut by 0 bases, the J end by 1 base, with 9 bases between. The CDR3 is made up of 15 amino acids. This chain's CDR3 is CASSLDSPGTDTQYF. The CDR3 DNA reads TGCGCCAGCAGCTTGGATAGTCCAGGCACAGATACGCAGTATTTT.

Comments on this clone: Other DNA sequences from this sample encode an identical CDR3 as well. The chain uses TRBV5-4 and TRBJ2-3; 8 bases are shared with TRBD2. The junction had 2 bases not matched to a gene; V was cut back by 2 bases and J by 0 bases. The CDR3 totals 15 residues. Germline-derived CDR1 and CDR2 are SGHNT and YYREEE (reference sequence). The CDR3 bases are TGTGCCAGCAGCTTCCGCGGGGGGAGCACAGATACGCAGTATTTT. This gives the protein CASSFRGGSTDTQYF.

The gene calls are TRBV5-4 and TRBJ1-1; maybe TRBD1 (5 bases). Deletions cut 3 bases from V and 0 bases from J, with 9 bases between. The CDR3 covers 14 residues. Germline V gives CDR1 SGHNT, CDR2 YYREEE (reference sequence). The DNA for the CDR3 is TGTGCCAGCAGCTCCGGAGGGGTGAACACTGAAGCTTTCTTT. It yields the protein CASSSGGVNTEAFF.

J is TRBJ1-1 and V is TRBV9; D unresolved. Trimming took off 0 bases at V and 0 bases at J, with 21 bases between the two ends. CDR3 length: 19 residues. Germline CDR1 SGDLS, CDR2 YYNGEE. CDR3 residues: CASSVEIRIGTTMNTEAFF. Written as DNA, the CDR3 is TGTGCCAGCAGCGTAGAAATTCGTATAGGTACTACGATGAACACTGAAGCTTTCTTT.